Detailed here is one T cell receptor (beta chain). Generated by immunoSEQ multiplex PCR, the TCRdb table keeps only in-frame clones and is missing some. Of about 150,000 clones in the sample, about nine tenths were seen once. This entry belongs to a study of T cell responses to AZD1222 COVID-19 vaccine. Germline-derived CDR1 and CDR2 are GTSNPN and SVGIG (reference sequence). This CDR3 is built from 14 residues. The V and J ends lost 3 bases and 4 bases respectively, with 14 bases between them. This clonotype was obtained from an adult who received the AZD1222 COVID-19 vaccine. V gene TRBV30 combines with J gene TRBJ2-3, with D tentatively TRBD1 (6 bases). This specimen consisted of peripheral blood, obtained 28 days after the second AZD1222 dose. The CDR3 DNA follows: TGTGCCTGGAGAGGGGACACCTATTCAGATACGCAGTATTTT. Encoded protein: CAWRGDTYSDTQYF.